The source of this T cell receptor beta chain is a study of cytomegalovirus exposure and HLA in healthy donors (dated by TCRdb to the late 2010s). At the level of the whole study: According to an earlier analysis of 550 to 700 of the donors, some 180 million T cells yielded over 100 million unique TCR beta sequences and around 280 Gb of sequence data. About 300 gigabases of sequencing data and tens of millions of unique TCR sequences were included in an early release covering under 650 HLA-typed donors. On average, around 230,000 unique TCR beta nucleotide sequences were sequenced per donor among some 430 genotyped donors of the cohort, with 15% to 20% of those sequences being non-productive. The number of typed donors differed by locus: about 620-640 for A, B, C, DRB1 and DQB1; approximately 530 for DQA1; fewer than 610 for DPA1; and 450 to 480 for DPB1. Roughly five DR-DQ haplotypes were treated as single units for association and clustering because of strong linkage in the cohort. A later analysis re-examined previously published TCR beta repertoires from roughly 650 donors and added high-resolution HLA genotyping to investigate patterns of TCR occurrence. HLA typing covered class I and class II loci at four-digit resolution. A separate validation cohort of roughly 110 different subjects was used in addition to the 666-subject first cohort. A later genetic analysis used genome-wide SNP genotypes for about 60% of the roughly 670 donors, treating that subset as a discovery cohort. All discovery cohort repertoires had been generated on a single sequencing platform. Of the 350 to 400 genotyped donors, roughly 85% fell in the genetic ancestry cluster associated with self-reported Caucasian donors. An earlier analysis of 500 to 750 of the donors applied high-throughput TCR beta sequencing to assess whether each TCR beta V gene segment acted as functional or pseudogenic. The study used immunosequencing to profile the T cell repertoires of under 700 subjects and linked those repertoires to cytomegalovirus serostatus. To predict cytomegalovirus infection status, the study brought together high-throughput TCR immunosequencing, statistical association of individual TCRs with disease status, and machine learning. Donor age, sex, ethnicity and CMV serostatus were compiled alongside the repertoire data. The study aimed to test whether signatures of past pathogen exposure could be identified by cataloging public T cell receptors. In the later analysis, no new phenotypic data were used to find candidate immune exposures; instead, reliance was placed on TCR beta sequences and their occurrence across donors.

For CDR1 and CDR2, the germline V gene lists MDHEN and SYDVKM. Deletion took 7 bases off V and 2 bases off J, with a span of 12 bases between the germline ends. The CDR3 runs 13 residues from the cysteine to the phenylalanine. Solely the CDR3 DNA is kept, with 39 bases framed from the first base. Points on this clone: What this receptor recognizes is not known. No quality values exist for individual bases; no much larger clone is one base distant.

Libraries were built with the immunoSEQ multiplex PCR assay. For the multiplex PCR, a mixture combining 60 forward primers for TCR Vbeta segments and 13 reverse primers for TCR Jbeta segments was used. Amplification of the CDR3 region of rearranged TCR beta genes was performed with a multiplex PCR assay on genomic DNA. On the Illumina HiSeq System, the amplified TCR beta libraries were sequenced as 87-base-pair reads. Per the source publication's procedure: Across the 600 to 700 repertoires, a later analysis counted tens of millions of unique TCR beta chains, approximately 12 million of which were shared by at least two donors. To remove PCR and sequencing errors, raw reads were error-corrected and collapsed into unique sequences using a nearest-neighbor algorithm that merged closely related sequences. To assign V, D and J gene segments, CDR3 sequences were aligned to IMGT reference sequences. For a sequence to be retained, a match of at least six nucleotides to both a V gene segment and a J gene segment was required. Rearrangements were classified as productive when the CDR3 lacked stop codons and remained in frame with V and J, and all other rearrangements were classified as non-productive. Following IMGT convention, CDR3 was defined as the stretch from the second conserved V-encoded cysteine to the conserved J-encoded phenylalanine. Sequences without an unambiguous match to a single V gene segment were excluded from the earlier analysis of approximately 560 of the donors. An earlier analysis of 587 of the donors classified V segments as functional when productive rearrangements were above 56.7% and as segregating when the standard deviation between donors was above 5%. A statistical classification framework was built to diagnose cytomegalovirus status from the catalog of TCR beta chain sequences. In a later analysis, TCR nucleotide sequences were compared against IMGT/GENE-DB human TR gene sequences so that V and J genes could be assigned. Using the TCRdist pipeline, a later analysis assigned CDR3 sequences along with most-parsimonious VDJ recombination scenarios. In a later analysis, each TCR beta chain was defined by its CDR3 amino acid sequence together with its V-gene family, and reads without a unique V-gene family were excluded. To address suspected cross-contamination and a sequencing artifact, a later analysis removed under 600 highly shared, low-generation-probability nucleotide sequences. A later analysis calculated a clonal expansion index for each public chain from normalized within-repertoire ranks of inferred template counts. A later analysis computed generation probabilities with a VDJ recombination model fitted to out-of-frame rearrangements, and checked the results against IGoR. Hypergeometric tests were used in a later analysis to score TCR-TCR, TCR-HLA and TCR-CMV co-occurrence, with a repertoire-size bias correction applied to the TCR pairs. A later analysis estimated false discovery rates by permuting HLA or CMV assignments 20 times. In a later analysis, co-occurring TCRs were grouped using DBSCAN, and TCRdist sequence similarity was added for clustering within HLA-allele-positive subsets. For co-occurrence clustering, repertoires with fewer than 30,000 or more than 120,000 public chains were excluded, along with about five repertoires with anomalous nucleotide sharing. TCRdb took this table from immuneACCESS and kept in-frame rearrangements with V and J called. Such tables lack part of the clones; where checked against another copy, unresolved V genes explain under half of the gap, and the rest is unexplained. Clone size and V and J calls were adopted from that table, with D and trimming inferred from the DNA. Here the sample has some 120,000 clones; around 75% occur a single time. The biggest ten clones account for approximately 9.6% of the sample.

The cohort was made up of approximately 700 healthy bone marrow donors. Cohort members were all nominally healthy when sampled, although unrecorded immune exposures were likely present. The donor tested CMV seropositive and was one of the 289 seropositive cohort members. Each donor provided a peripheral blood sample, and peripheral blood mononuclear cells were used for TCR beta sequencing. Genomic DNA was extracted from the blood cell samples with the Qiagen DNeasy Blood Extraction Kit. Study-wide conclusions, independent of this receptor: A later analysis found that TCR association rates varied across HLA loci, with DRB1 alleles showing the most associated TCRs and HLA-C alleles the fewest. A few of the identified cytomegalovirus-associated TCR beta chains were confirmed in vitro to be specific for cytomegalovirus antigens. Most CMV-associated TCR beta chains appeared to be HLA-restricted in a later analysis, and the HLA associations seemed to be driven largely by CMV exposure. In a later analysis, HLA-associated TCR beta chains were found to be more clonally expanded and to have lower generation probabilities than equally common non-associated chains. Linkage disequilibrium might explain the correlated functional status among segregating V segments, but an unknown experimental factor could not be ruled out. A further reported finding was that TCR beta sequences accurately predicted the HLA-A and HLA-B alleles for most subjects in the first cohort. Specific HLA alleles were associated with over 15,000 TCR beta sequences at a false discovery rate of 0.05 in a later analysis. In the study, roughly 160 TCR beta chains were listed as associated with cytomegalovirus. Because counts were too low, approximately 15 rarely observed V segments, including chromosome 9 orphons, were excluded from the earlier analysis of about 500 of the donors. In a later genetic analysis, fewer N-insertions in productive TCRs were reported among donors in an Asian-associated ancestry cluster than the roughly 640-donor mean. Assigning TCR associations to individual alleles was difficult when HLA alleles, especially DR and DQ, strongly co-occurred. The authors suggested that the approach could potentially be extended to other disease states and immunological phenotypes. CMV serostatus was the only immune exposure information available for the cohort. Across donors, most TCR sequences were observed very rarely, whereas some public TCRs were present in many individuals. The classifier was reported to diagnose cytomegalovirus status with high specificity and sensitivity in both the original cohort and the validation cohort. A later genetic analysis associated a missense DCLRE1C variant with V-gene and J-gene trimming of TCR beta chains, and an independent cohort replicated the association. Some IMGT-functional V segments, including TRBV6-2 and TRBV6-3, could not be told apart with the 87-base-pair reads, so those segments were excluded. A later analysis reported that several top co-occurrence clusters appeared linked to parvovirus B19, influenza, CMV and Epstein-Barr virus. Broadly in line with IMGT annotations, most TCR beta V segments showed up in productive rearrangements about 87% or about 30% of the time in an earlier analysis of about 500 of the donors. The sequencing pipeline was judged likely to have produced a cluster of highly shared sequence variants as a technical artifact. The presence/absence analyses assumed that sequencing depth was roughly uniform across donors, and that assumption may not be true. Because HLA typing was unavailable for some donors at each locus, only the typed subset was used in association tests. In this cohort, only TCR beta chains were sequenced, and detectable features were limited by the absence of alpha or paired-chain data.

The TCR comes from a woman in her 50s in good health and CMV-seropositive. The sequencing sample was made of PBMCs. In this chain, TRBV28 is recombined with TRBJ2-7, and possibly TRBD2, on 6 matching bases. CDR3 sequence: CASTFSGTYEQYF. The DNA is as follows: TGTGCCAGCACGTTTAGCGGAACCTACGAGCAGTACTTC.